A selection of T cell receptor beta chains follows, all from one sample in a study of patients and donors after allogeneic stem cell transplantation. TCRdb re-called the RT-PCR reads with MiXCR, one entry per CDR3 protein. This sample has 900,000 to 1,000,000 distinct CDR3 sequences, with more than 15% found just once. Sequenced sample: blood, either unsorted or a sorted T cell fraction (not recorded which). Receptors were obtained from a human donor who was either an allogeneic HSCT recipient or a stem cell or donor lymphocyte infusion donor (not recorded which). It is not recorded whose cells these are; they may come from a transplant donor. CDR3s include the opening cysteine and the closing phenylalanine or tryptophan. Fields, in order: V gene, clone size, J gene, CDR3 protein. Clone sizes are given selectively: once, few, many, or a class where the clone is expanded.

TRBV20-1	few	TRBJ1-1	CSARVMADPRTNTEAFF
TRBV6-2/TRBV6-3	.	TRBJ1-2	CASSYSWLEGVGYTF
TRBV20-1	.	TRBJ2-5	CSAAARRGGQETQYF
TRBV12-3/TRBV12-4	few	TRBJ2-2	CASSGASGRALGAGELFF
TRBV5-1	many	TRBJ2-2	CASTFRTGNTGELFF
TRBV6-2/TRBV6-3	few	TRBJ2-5	CASSYGFSGRAGQETQYF
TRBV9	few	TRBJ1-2	CASSGRTGIHYGYTF
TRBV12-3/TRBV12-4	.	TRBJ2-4	CASNTGARSGIQYF
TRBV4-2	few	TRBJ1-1	CASSQDLKTLEAFF
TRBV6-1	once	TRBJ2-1	CASNSGTSGKNEQFF
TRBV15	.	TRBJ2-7	CATSGDHTYEQYF
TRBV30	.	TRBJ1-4	CASVRGEKLFF
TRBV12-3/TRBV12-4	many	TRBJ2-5	CASSLLAGGPGQETQYF
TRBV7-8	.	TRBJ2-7	CASSYGLAGVPYYEQYF
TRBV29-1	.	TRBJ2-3	CSVQYTDTQYF
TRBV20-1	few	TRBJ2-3	CSARGASSTDTQYF
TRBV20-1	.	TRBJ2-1	CSAPPRLAGASSYNEQFF
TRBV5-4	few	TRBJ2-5	CASSLFGAGVMETQYF
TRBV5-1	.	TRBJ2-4	CASSLGGNGGKNIQYF
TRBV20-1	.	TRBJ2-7	CSALAGPYEQYF
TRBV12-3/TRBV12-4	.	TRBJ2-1	CASSTEAGGLGNEQFF
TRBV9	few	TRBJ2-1	CASSPRTGAHEQFF
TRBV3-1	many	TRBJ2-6	CASSQDRRLAGVDGANVLTF
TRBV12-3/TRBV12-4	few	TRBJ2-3	CASSFSPGRAGGTQYF
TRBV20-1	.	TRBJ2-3	CSARVAGGADTQYF
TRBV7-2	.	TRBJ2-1	CASSSSSGGGEQFF
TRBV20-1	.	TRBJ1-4	CSASYFRGQNEKLFF
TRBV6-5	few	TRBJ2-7	CASSYGTGSIYEQYF
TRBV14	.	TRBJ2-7	CASSLQWGPYEQYF
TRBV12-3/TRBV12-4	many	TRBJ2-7	CASSKGRGYEQYF
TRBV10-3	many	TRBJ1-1	CATGRVDTEAFF
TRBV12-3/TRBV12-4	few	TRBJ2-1	CASRRTSGRVEQFF
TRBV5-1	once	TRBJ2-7	CASSLATGLFYEQYF
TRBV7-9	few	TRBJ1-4	CASSSLVSREQKLFF
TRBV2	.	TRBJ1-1	CASRELWGENTEAFF
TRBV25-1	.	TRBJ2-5	CASSEWAATQETQYF
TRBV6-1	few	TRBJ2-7	CASSATGIEQYF
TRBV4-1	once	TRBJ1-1	CASSRPGGEAEAFF
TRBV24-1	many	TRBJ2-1	CATSDRTGGGDNEQFF
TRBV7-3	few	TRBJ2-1	CASSLDYQGYNEQFF
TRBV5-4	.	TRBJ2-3	CASSLRQFSTDTQYF